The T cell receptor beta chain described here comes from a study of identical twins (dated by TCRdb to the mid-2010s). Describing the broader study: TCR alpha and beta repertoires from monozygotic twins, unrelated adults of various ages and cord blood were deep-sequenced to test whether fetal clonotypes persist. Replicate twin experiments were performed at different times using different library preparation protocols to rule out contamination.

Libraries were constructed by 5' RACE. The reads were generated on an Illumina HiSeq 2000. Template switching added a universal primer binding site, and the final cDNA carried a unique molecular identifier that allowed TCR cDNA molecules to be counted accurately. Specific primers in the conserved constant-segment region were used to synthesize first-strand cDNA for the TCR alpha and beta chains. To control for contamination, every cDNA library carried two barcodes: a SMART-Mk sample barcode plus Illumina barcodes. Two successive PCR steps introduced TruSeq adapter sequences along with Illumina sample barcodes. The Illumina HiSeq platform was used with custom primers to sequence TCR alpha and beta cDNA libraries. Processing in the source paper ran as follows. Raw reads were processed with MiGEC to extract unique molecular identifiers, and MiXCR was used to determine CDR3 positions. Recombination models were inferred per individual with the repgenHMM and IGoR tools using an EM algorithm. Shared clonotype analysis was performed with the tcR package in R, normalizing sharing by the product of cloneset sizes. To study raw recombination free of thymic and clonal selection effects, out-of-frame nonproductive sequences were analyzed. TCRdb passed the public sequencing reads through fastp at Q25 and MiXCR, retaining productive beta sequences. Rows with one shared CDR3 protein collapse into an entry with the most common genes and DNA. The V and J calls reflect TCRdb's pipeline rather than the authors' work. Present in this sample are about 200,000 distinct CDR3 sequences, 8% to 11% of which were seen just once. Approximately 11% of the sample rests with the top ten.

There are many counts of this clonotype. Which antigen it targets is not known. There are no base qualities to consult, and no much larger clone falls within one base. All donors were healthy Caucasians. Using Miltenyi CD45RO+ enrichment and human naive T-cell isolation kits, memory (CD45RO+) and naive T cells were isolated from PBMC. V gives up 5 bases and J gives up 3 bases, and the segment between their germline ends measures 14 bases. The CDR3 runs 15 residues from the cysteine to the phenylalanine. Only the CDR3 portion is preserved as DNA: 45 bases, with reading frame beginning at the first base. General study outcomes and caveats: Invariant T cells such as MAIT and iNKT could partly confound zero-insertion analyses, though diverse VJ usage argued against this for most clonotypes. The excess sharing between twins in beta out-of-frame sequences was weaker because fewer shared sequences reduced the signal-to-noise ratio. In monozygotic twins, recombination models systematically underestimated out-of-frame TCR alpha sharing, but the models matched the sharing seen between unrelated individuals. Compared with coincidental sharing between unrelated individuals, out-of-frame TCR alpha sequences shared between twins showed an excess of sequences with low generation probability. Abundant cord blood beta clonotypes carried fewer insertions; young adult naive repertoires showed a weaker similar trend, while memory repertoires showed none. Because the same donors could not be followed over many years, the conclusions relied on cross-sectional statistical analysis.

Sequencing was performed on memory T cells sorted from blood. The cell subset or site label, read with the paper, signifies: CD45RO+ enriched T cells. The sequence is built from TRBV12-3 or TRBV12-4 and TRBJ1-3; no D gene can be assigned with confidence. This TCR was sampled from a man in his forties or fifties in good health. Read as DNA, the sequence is TGTGCCAGCAGTACCTCCTTGACGAGTGGAAACACCATATATTTT. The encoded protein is CASSTSLTSGNTIYF.